The 2 T cell receptor beta chains in this list originate from one sample, sequenced in a study of blood T cells in healthy people across ages. A second PCR, run for about 7 to 11 cycles, used a sample-barcoded 5' primer plus a J-beta primer mix. One entry per CDR3 protein, called by TCRdb with MiXCR from the 5' RACE reads. The sample carries 870,000 or so distinct CDR3 sequences, 29% recorded once. Source material: blood. The receptor source for this set is a woman older than 75 in good health.

This clonotype was detected only a few times. The chain combines TRBV4-3 with TRBJ1-3; no definite D call. The CDR3 extends over 15 amino acids. Germline loops: CDR1 LGHNA, CDR2 YSLEER. V was shortened by 2 bases and J by 0 bases, with 8 bases between the two germline ends. The CDR3 nucleotides are TGCGCCAGCAGCCAAAACTCCGGCTCTGGAAACACCATATATTTT. This sequence encodes CASSQNSGSGNTIYF.

The count of this clonotype is one. An end of the junction does not agree with germline; a read error may underlie this. The chain links TRBV7-2 to TRBJ2-1; 10 bases map to TRBD1. The CDR3 has 16 residues. Germline assignment: CDR1 SGHTA and CDR2 FQGNSA. The chain's CDR3 is CAGRADRGPTYNEQFF. The CDR3 DNA reads TGTGCCGGCAGGGCCGACAGGGGGCCTACCTACAATGAGCAGTTCTTC.